The present T cell receptor beta chain was sequenced within a study of shared clonotypes between healthy human individuals. Overall study results and limits: The authors sampled blood alone, and tissue repertoires likely differ.

Every subset had its genomic DNA shared out evenly among several immunoSEQ plates. Sequencing of unsorted PBMC DNA was carried out using ten immunoSEQ deep assay plates. Using immunoSEQ multiplex PCR, the repertoire was profiled, and TCRdb retains in-frame clones only, with some absent. The sample shows 450,000 to 500,000 clones, about 85% of them seen only once. Trimming at V came to 6 bases and at J to 5 bases, leaving 7 bases not matched to a gene. The CDR3 runs to 15 residues. Germline values: CDR1 MDHEN, CDR2 SYDVKM. This clone is a singleton in its sample. No antigen is known for it. Donors had no recently reported acute infections or vaccinations and were HIV-negative.

Sequenced input: PBMCs. The TCR originated in a woman between 40 and 55 years old in good health. Some clones in this sample may be carry-over from other donors' samples. The chain carries TRBV28 and TRBJ2-5; 12 bases are shared with TRBD2. Here the CDR3 DNA reads TGTGCCAGCAGGACGTTTCTAGCGGGGGGGGAGACCCAGTACTTC. Protein product: CASRTFLAGGETQYF.